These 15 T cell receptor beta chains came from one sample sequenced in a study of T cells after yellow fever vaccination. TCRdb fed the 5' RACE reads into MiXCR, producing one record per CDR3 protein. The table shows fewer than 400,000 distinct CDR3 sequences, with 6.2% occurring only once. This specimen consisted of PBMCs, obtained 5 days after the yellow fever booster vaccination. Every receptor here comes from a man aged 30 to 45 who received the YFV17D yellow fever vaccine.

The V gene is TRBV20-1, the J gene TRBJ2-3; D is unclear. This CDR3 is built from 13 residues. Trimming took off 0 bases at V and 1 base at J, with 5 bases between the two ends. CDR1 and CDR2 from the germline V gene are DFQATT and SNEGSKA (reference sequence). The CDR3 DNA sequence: TGCAGTGCTAGAGATTACCGCACAGATACGCAGTATTTT. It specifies CSARDYRTDTQYF.

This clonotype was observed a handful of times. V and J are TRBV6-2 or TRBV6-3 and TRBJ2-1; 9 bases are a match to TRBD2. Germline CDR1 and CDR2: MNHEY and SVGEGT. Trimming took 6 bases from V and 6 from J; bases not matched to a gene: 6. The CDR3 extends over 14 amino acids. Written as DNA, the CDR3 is TGTGCCAGCAGACGACTAGCGGAGTCCAATGAGCAGTTCTTC. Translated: CASRRLAESNEQFF.

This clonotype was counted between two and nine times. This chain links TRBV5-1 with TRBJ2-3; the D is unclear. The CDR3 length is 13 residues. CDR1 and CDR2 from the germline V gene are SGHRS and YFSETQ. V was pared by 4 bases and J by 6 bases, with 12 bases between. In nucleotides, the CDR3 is TGCGCCAGCAGCATACCAGGAGCCGATACGCAGTATTTT. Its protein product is CASSIPGADTQYF.

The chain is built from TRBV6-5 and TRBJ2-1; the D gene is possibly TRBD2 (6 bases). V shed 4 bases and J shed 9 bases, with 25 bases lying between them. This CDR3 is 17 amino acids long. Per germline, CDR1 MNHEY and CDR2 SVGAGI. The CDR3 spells CASSSLLTRSTLTEQFF. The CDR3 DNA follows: TGTGCCAGCAGTTCCCTTCTGACTAGATCCACCCTGACTGAGCAGTTCTTC.

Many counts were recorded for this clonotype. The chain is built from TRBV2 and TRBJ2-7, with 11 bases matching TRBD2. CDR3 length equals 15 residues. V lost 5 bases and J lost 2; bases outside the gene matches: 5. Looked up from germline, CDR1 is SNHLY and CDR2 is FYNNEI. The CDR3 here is CASSPTTSGTYEQYF. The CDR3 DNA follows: TGTGCCAGCAGTCCTACGACTAGCGGGACCTACGAGCAGTACTTC.

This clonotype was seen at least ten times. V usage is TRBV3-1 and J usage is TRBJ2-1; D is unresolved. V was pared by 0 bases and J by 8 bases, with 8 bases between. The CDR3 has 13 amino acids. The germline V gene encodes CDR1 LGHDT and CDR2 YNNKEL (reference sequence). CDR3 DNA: TGTGCCAGCAGCCAAGATCTTTTGCATGAGCAGTTCTTC. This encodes CASSQDLLHEQFF.

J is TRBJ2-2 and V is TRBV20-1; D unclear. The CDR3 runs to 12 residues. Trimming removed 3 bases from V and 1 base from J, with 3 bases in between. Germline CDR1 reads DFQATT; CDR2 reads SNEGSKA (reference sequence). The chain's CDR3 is CSASKNTGELFF. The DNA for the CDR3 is TGCAGTGCTAGTAAGAACACCGGGGAGCTGTTTTTT.

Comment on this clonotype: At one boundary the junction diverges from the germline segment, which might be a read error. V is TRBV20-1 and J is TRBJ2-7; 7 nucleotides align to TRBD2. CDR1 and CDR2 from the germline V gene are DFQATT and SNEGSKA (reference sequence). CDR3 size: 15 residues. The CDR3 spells CCARGYEAGIYEQYF. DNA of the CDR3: TGCTGTGCTAGAGGGTATGAAGCGGGGATCTACGAGCAGTACTTC.

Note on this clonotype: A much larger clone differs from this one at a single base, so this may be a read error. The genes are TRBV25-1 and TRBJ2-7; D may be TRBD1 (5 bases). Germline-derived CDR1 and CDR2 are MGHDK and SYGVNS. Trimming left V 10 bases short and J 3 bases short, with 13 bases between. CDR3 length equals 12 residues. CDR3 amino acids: CANKTQVYEQYF. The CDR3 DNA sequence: TGTGCCAACAAAACACAGGTCTACGAGCAGTACTTC.

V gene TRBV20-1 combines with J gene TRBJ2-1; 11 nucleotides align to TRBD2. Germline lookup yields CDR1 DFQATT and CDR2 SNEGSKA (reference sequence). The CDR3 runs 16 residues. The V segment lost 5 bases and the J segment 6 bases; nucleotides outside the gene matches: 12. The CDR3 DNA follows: TGCAGTGCTGGGGAAAGAACTAGCGGGAGAGGCAATGAGCAGTTCTTC. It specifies CSAGERTSGRGNEQFF.

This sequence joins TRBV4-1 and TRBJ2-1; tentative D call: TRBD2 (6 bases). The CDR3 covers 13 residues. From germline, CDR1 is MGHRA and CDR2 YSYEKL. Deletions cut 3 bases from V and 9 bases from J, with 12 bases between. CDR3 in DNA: TGCGCCAGCAGCCACTCTAGCGACGCTGAGCAGTTCTTC. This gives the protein CASSHSSDAEQFF.

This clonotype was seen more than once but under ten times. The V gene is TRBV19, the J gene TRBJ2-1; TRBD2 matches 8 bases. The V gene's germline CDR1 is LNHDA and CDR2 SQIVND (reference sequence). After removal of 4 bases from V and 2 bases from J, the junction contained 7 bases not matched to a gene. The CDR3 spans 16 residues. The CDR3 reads CASSTTLAGAYNEQFF. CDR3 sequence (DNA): TGTGCCAGTAGTACCACCCTAGCGGGTGCCTACAATGAGCAGTTCTTC. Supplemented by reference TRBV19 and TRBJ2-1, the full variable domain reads DGGITQSPKYLFRKEGQNVTLSCEQNLNHDAMYWYRQDPGQGLRLIYYSQIVNDFQKGDIAEGYSVSREKKESFPLTVTSAQKNPTAFYLCASSTTLAGAYNEQFFGPGTRLTVL.

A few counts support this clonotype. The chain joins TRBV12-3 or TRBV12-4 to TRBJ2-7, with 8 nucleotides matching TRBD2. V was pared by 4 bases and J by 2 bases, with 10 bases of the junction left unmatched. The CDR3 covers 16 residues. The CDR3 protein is CASSSASSGRPYEQYF. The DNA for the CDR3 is TGTGCCAGCAGTTCCGCGTCTAGCGGGCGCCCCTACGAGCAGTACTTC.

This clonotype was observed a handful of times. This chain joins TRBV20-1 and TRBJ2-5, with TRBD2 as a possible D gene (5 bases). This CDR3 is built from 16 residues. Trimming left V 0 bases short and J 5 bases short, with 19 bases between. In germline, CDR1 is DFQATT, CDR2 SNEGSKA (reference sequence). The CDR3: CSARDYPKGPGETQYF. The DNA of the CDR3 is TGCAGTGCTAGAGATTATCCAAAGGGCCCGGGGGAGACCCAGTACTTC.

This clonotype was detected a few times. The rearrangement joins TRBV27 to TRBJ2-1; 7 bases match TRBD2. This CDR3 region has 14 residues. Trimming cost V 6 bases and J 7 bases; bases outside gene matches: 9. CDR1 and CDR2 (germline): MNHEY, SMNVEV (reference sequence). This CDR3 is CASRGAGRKNEQFF. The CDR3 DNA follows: TGTGCCAGCAGAGGGGCCGGGAGGAAAAATGAGCAGTTCTTC.